This T cell receptor beta chain stems from a study of T cells in Graves' hyperthyroidism and ophthalmopathy. Regarding the study as a whole: Most thyroid clonotypes with frequency above 0.001 were detected in blood. Model output signaled ophthalmopathy a median roughly 6.1 months ahead of onset.

This CDR3 has 15 amino acids. The ends were cut back, 8 bases at V and 3 bases at J, with 18 bases in the middle. Germline lookup yields CDR1 SGHRS and CDR2 YFSETQ. Patients affected by ophthalmopathy presented a Clinical Activity Score of at least 3, a NOSPECS grade of at least 4, and disease duration below 3 months. It was uncontrolled infection, other autoimmune disease, pregnancy or lactation that excluded patients. Authors of the study amplified TCR beta CDR3 regions from RNA transcripts. A first-round RT-PCR of the TCR CDR3 used the HTBI primer set. TCRdb re-analysed the multiplex PCR reads in MiXCR, keeping a single row per CDR3 protein. The sample shows about 270,000 distinct CDR3 sequences, 22% of them seen only once. Of note for this clonotype: What it binds is not known.

The V gene is TRBV5-1, the J gene TRBJ1-5; possibly TRBD1 for D (6 bases). Sequenced material: blood. This receptor was obtained from a man aged 25 to 45 with Graves' ophthalmopathy. The chain's CDR3 is CASSFSSGANQPQHF. CDR3 in DNA: TGCGCCAGTTCATTTTCATCAGGGGCCAATCAGCCCCAGCATTTT.